Listed below are T cell receptor beta chains from one sample, sequenced in a study of cytomegalovirus exposure and HLA in healthy donors. Assay used: immunoSEQ multiplex PCR; TCRdb lists only in-frame clones, some missing. Of around 100,000 clones listed, 60% to 75% were seen once; the top ten hold about 10%. The sequencing sample was made of PBMCs. The receptors shown here come from a man aged 45-65 years in good health and CMV-seronegative. CDR3s include the opening cysteine and the closing phenylalanine or tryptophan. D genes are given only for firm matches. The size of a clone is reported for some rows only, either as once, few or many, or as a class for expanded clones.

>TRBV7-9|TRBJ1-1|NA|NA
CASSLFRGRANTEAFF
TGTGCCAGCAGCTTATTCCGGGGGAGAGCGAACACTGAAGCTTTCTTT
>TRBV13|TRBJ1-5|NA|NA
CASSWGENQPQHF
TGTGCCAGCAGCTGGGGAGAGAATCAGCCCCAGCATTTT
>TRBV11-2|TRBJ2-3|TRBD2|NA
CASRRPGLGSDTQYF
TGTGCCAGCAGAAGACCGGGACTAGGTTCAGATACGCAGTATTTT
>TRBV19|TRBJ2-2|NA|NA
CASSIYSYSYANTGELFF
TGTGCCAGTAGTATCTACTCGTACTCCTACGCGAACACCGGGGAGCTGTTTTTT
>TRBV18|TRBJ1-5|TRBD1|NA
CASSLGQAVEPQHF
TGTGCCAGCTCACTGGGACAGGCGGTCGAGCCCCAGCATTTT
>TRBV25-1|TRBJ2-4|NA|NA
CASSCGWELAKNIQYF
TGTGCCAGCAGCTGCGGGTGGGAGTTAGCCAAAAACATTCAGTACTTC
>TRBV19|TRBJ2-3|NA|NA
CASKRMGHTDTQYF
TGTGCCAGTAAGCGGATGGGCCACACAGATACGCAGTATTTT
>TRBV7-6|TRBJ2-1|TRBD2|few
CASNLLAGGPNEQFF
TGTGCCAGCAACCTTCTAGCGGGAGGGCCCAATGAGCAGTTCTTC
>TRBV6-1|TRBJ1-1|NA|NA
CASSNHPAGEAFF
TGTGCCAGCAGCAACCACCCCGCGGGCGAAGCTTTCTTT
>TRBV13|TRBJ1-6|TRBD1|once
CASSLEGTGNLGLHF
TGTGCCAGCAGCTTAGAGGGGACAGGGAACTTAGGGCTCCACTTT
>TRBV30|TRBJ1-1|TRBD1|NA
CAWSQQGARTEAFF
TGTGCCTGGAGTCAACAGGGGGCTAGGACTGAAGCTTTCTTT
>TRBV7-3|TRBJ1-5|NA|NA
CASSRRSAPNQPQHF
TGTGCCAGCAGCCGCAGGTCCGCTCCGAATCAGCCCCAGCATTTT
>TRBV30|TRBJ2-6|TRBD1|NA
CAWSRQGKESGANVLTF
TGTGCCTGGTCCCGACAGGGAAAAGAATCTGGGGCCAACGTCCTGACTTTC
>TRBV19|TRBJ1-1|NA|NA
CASSTSRESTEAFF
TGTGCCAGTAGTACAAGCAGGGAAAGTACTGAAGCTTTCTTT
>TRBV11-2|TRBJ2-7|TRBD1|NA
CASSLGDRGYYEQYF
TGTGCCAGCAGCCTAGGGGACAGGGGGTACTACGAGCAGTACTTC
>TRBV30|TRBJ2-3|TRBD2|NA
CAWSVRHGTSGRRDTDTQYF
TGTGCCTGGAGTGTACGGCATGGGACTAGCGGGAGACGGGACACAGATACGCAGTATTTT
>TRBV5-5|TRBJ2-7|TRBD2|NA
CASSLAPGGYEQYF
TGTGCCAGCAGCTTGGCCCCGGGGGGGTACGAGCAGTACTTC
>TRBV9|TRBJ2-2|NA|NA
CASSASWGAGELFF
TGTGCCAGCAGCGCGTCATGGGGGGCCGGGGAGCTGTTTTTT
>TRBV7-8|TRBJ2-2|NA|NA
CASSLGTNTGELFF
TGTGCCAGCAGCTTAGGTACAAACACCGGGGAGCTGTTTTTT
>TRBV7-3|TRBJ2-3|NA|NA
CASSPSSGASDTQYF
TGTGCCAGCAGCCCAAGCTCGGGAGCATCAGATACGCAGTATTTT
>TRBV9|TRBJ2-3|NA|few
CASSEGASSTDTQYF
TGTGCCAGCAGCGAAGGGGCGTCAAGCACAGATACGCAGTATTTT
>TRBV6-1|TRBJ2-7|TRBD2|NA
CALLAGSSYEQYF
TGTGCCTTGTTAGCGGGAAGCTCCTACGAGCAGTACTTC
>TRBV2|TRBJ2-2|TRBD1|NA
CASSGRTGTGELFF
TGTGCCAGCAGTGGGAGGACAGGAACCGGGGAGCTGTTTTTT
>TRBV30|TRBJ1-3|TRBD1|NA
CALSLTGFGNTIYF
TGTGCCTTGTCCCTGACAGGGTTCGGAAACACCATATATTTT
>TRBV4-2|TRBJ2-5|TRBD1|once
CASSPRPGTGKETQYF
TGTGCCAGCAGCCCTCGTCCCGGGACAGGGAAAGAGACCCAGTACTTC
>TRBV7-6|TRBJ2-7|NA|NA
CASSQAGAEQYF
TGTGCCAGCAGCCAGGCGGGGGCGGAGCAGTACTTC
>TRBV19|TRBJ2-2|TRBD1|few
CASSGGQGAYTGELFF
TGTGCCAGTAGTGGAGGACAGGGGGCGTACACCGGGGAGCTGTTTTTT
>TRBV18|TRBJ2-1|TRBD2|NA
CASSPPGGLRTSGRLYNEQFF
TGTGCCAGCTCACCACCGGGAGGACTAAGGACTAGCGGGAGGTTATACAATGAGCAGTTCTTC
>TRBV12-5|TRBJ1-5|NA|NA
CASGLDFRVPSNQPQHF
TGTGCTAGTGGTTTGGATTTTCGGGTACCTAGCAATCAGCCCCAGCATTTT
>TRBV28|TRBJ1-5|TRBD1|NA
CASDRRAGGTNQPQHF
TGTGCCAGCGATAGGAGGGCAGGGGGAACTAATCAGCCCCAGCATTTT
>TRBV5-6|TRBJ2-2|NA|NA
CASSLEPGVSGELFF
TGTGCCAGCAGCTTAGAACCGGGAGTTAGCGGGGAGCTGTTTTTT
>TRBV13|TRBJ2-3|TRBD2|NA
CASSPSGGRTDTQYF
TGTGCCAGCAGCCCTAGCGGGGGGCGCACAGATACGCAGTATTTT
>TRBV5-1|TRBJ1-3|NA|NA
CASSLAGFSGNTIYF
TGCGCCAGCAGCTTGGCGGGGTTCTCTGGAAACACCATATATTTT